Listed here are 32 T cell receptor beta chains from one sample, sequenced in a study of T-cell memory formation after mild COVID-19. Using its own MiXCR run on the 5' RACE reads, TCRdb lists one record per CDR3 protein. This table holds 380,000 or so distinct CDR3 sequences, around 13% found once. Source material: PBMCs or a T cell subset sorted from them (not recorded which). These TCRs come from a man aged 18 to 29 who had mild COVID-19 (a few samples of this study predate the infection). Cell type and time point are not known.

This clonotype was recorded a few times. The CDR3 bases are TGTGCCAGCAGCTTAGACGCGGGGTGGGCGCAGTATTTT. Its translation: CASSLDAGWAQYF. J is TRBJ2-3 and V is TRBV7-2; possible D gene TRBD2, 6 bases. This CDR3 spans 13 amino acids. Trimming cost V 1 base and J 10 bases, with 12 bases left between them. Looked up from germline, CDR1 is SGHTA and CDR2 is FQGNSA.

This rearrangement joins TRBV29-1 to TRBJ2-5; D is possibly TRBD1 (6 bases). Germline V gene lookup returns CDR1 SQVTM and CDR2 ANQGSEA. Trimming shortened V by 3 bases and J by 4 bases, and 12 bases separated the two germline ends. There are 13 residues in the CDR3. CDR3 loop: CSVDRGLRETQYF. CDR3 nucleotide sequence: TGCAGCGTTGACAGGGGATTAAGAGAGACCCAGTACTTC.

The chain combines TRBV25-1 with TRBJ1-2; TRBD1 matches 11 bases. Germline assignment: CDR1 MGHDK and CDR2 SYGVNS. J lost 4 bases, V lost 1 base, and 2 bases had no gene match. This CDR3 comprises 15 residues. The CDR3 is CASSESGTGGYGYTF. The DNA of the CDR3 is TGTGCCAGCAGTGAATCCGGGACAGGGGGCTATGGCTACACCTTC.

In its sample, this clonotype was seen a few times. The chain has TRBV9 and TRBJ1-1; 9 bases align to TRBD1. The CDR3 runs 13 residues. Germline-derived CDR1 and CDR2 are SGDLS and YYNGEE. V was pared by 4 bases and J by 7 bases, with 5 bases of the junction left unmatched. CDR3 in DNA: TGTGCCAGCAGCCCGGACAGGGGAAATGAAGCTTTCTTT. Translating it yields CASSPDRGNEAFF.

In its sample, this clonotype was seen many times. The CDR3 nucleotides are TGCGCCAGCAGTCCCGGGGTGGTTTTTGAGACCCAGTACTTC. Translating it yields CASSPGVVFETQYF. This chain uses TRBV4-3 with TRBJ2-5, with D possibly TRBD2 on 5 matching bases. The CDR3 length is 14 residues. Trimming pared 6 bases from V and 5 bases from J, leaving 16 bases between. Germline values: CDR1 LGHNA, CDR2 YSLEER.

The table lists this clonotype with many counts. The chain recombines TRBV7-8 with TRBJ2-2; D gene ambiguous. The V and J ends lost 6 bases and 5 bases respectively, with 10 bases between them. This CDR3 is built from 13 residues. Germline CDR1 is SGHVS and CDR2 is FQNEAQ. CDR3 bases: TGTGCCAGCAGGGGTGGTAGGACCGGGGAGCTGTTTTTT. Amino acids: CASRGGRTGELFF.

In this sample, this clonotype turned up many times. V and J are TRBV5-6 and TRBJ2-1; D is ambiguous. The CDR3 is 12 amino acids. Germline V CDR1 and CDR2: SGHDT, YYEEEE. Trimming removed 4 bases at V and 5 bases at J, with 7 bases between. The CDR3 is CASSVDHNEQFF. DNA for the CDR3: TGTGCCAGCAGCGTCGACCACAATGAGCAGTTCTTC.

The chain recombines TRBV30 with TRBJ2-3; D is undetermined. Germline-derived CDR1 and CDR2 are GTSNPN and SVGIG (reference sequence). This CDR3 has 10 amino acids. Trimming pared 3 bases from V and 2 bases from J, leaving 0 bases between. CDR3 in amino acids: CAWSTDTQYF. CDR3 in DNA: TGTGCCTGGAGCACAGATACGCAGTATTTT. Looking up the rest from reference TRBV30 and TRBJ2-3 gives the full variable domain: SQTIHQWPATLVQPVGSPLSLECTVEGTSNPNLYWYRQAAGRGLQLLFYSVGIGQISSEVPQNLSASRPQDRQFILSSKKLLLSDSGFYLCAWSTDTQYFGPGTRLTVL.

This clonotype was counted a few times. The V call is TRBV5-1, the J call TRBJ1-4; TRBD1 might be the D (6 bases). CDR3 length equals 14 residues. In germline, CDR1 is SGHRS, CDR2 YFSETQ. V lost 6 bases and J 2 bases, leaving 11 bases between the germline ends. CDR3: CASKQGRTNEKLFF. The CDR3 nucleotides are TGCGCCAGCAAGCAGGGGCGGACTAATGAAAAACTGTTTTTT.

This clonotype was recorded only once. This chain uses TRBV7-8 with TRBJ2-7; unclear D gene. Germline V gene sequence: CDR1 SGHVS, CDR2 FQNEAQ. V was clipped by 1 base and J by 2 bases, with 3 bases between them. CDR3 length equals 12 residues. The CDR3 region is CASSLVAYEQYV. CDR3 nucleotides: TGTGCCAGCAGCTTAGTGGCCTACGAGCAGTACGTC.

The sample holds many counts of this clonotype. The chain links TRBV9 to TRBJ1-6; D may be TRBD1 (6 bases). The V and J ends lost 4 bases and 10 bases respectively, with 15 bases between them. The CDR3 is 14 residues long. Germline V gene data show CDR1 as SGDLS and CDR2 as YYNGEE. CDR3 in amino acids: CASSPWGAGSPLHF. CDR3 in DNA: TGTGCCAGCAGCCCTTGGGGGGCAGGATCACCCCTCCACTTT. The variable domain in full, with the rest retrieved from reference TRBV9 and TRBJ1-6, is DSGVTQTPKHLITATGQRVTLRCSPRSGDLSVYWYQQSLDQGLQFLIQYYNGEERAKGNILERFSAQQFPDLHSELNLSSLELGDSALYFCASSPWGAGSPLHFGNGTRLTVT.

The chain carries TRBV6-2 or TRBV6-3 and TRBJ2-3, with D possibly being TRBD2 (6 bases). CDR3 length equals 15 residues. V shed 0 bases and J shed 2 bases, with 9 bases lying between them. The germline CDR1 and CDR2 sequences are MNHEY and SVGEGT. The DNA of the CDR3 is TGTGCCAGCAGTTACTCTCCGGGGGACACAGATACGCAGTATTTT. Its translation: CASSYSPGDTDTQYF.

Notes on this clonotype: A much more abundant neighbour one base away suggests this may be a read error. The CDR3 nucleotides read TGTGCCACCCGCAGAGATCCGAATCGGGAGCAGTTCTTC. As protein: CATRRDPNREQFF. This chain joins TRBV15 and TRBJ2-1; D gene ambiguous. The CDR3 extends over 13 amino acids. The V gene's germline CDR1 is LNHNV and CDR2 YYDKDF (reference sequence).

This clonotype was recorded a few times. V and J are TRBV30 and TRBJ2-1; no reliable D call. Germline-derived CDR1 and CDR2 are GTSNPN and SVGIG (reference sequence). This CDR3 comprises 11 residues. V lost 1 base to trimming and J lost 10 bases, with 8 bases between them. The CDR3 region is CAWSDAGEQFF. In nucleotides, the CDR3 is TGTGCCTGGAGTGACGCCGGCGAGCAGTTCTTC.

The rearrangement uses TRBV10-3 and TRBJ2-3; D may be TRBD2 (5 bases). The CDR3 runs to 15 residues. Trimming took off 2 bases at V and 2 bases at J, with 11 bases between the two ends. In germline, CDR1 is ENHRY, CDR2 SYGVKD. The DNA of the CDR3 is TGTGCCATCAGTGAGGGACTCTCGACCACAGATACGCAGTATTTT. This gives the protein CAISEGLSTTDTQYF.

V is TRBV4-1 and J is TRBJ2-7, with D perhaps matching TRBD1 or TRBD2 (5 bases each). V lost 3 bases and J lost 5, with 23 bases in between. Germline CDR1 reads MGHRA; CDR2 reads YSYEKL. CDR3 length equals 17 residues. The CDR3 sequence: CASSHRPGIQVPDEQYF. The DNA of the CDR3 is TGCGCCAGCAGCCACCGGCCGGGAATACAGGTTCCCGACGAGCAGTACTTC.

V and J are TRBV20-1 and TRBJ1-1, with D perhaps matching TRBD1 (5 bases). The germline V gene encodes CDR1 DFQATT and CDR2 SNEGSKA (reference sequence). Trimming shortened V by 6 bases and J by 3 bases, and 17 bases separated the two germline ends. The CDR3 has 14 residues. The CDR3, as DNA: TGCAGTGCCACATTCGCCAGGGAAGACACTGAAGCTTTCTTT. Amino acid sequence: CSATFAREDTEAFF.

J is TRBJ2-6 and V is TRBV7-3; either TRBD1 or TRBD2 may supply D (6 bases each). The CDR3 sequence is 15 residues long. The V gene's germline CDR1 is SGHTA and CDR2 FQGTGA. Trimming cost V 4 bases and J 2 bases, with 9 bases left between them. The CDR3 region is CASSSRGAGANVLTF. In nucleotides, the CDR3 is TGTGCCAGCAGCTCAAGGGGGGCTGGGGCCAACGTCCTGACTTTC.

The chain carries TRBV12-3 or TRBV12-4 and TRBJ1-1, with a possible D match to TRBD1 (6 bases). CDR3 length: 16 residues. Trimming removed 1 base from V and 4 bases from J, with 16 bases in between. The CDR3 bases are TGTGCCAGCAGTTTAGGTACCGGGGGCGGGACCACTGAAGCTTTCTTT. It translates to CASSLGTGGGTTEAFF.

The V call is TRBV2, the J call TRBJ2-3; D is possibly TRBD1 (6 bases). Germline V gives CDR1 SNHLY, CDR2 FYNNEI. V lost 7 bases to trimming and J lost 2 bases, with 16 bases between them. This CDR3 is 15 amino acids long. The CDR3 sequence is CASIYAGVNTDTQYF. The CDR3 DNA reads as TGTGCCAGCATTTACGCAGGGGTAAACACAGATACGCAGTATTTT.

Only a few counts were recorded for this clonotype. CDR3 sequence: CASSKDGQRAYYEQYV. CDR3 sequence (DNA): TGTGCCAGCAGCAAGGACGGTCAAAGGGCCTACTACGAGCAGTACGTC. The chain recombines TRBV5-4 with TRBJ2-7; D is ambiguous. The CDR3 consists of 16 residues. The V gene lost 4 bases and the J gene lost 3 bases, with 20 bases spanning the gap. Germline V gene data show CDR1 as SGHNT and CDR2 as YYREEE (reference sequence).

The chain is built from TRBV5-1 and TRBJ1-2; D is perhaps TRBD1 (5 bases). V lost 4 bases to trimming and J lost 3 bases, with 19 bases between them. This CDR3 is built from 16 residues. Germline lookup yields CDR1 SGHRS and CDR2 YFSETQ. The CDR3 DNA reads TGCGCCAGCAGCCTGTTCGGGGGGGATCTAGACTATGGCTACACCTTC. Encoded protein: CASSLFGGDLDYGYTF.

CDR3 coding DNA: TGTGCCAGCAGCTTAATCGGGACCGGGTTCTATGGCTACACCTTC. It encodes CASSLIGTGFYGYTF. The V call is TRBV7-9, the J call TRBJ1-2, with a possible D match to TRBD1 (5 bases). The V end lost 2 bases, the J end lost 4 bases, and 14 bases lay between the germline ends. Germline values: CDR1 SEHNR, CDR2 FQNEAQ (reference sequence). The CDR3 is made up of 15 amino acids.

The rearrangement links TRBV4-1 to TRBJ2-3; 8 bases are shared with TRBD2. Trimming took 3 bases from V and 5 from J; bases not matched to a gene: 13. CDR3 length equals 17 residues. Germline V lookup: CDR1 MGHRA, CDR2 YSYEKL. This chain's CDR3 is CASSHPFSGGAKDTQYF. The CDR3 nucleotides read TGCGCCAGCAGCCACCCATTTTCCGGGGGGGCGAAAGATACGCAGTATTTT.

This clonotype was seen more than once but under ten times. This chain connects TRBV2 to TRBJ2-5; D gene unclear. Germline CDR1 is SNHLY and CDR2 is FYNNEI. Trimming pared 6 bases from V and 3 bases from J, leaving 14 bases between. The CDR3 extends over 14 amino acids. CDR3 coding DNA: TGTGCCAGCAGCCAAAATGGAGTTGAAGAGACCCAGTACTTC. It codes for CASSQNGVEETQYF.

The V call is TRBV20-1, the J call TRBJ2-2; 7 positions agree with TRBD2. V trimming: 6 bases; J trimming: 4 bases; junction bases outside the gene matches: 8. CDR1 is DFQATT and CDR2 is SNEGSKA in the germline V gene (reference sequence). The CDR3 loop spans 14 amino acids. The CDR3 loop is CSASGLESTGELFF. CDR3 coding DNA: TGCAGTGCAAGCGGACTAGAGAGCACCGGGGAGCTGTTTTTT.

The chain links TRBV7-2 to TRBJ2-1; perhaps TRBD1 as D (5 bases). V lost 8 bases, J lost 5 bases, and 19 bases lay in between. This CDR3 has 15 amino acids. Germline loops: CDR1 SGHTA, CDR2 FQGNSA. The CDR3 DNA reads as TGTGCCAGCGGAATCCAGGGTGAGAGGCACAATGAGCAGTTCTTC. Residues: CASGIQGERHNEQFF. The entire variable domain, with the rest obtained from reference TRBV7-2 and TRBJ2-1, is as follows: GAGVSQSPSNKVTEKGKDVELRCDPISGHTALYWYRQSLGQGLEFLIYFQGNSAPDKSGLPSDRFSAERTGGSVSTLTIQRTQQEDSAVYLCASGIQGERHNEQFFGPGTRLTVL.

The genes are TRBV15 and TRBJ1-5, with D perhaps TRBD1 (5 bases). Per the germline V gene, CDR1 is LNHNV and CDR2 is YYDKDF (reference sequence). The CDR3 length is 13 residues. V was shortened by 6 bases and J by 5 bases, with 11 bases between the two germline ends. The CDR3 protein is CATRGTVDQPQHF. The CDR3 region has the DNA TGTGCCACCAGGGGGACCGTCGATCAGCCCCAGCATTTT.

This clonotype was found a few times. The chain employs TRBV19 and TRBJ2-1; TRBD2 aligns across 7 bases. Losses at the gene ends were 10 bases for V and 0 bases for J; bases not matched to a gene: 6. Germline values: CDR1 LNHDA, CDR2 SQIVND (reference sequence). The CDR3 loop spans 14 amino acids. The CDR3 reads CAIVAGVSYNEQFF. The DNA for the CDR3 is TGTGCCATCGTGGCGGGGGTCTCCTACAATGAGCAGTTCTTC.

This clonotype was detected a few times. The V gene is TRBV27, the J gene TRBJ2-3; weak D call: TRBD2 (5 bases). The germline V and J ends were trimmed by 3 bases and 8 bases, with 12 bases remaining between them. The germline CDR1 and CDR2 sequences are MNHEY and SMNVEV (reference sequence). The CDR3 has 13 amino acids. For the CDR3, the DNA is TGTGCCAGCAGTTTGCTTTATGAGGGTACGCAGTATTTT. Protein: CASSLLYEGTQYF.

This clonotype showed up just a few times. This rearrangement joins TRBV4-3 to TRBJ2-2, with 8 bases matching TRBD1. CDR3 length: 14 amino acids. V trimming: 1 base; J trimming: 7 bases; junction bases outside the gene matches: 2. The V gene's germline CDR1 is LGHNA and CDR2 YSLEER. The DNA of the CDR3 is TGCGCCAGCAGCCAAGGGACAGGGAACGGGGAGCTGTTTTTT. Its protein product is CASSQGTGNGELFF.

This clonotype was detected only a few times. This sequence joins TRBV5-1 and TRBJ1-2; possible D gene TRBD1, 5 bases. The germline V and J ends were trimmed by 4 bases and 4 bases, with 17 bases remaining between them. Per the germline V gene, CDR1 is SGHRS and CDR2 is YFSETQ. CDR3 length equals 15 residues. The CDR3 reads CASSLQSLGGYGYTF. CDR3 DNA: TGCGCCAGCAGCCTGCAATCGTTGGGGGGCTATGGCTACACCTTC. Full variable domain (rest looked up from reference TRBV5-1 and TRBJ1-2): KAGVTQTPRYLIKTRGQQVTLSCSPISGHRSVSWYQQTPGQGLQFLFEYFSETQRNKGNFPGRFSGRQFSNSRSEMNVSTLELGDSALYLCASSLQSLGGYGYTFGSGTRLTVV.